This paragraph covers one TCR beta chain sequence. The PCR used 60 Vbeta and 13 Jbeta primers. Here immunoSEQ multiplex PCR was the method, and the copy in TCRdb shows in-frame clones only, minus some. Of hundreds of thousands of clones detected, over 80% appear once; the ten largest clones hold nearly 6%. This entry is derived from a study of cytomegalovirus exposure and HLA in healthy donors. The CDR3 has 15 amino acids. Germline CDR1 reads MDHEN; CDR2 reads SYDVKM. V lost 3 bases and J 3 bases, leaving 13 bases between the germline ends. The sequenced material came from PBMCs. This chain links TRBV28 with TRBJ2-3, with D tentatively TRBD1 (5 bases). The clonotype originates from a man between 40 and 49 years old in good health and CMV-seropositive. The CDR3 DNA is TGTGCCAGCAGTTTGGGGCAGGGTGGAACAGATACGCAGTATTTT. Amino acids: CASSLGQGGTDTQYF.